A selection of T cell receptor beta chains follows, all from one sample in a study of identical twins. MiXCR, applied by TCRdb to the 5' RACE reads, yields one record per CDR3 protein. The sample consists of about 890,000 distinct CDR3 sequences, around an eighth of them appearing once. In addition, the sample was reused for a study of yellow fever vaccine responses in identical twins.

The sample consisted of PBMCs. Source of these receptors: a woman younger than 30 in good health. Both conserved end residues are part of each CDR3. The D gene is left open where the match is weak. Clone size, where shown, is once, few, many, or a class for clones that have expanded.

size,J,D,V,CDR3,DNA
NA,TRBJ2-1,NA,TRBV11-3,CASSLVGDSLLHNEQFF,TGTGCCAGCAGCTTAGTGGGGGACTCCCTCCTTCACAATGAGCAGTTCTTC
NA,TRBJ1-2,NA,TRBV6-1,CASSERTVNYGYTF,TGTGCCAGCAGTGAGAGGACAGTAAACTATGGCTACACCTTC
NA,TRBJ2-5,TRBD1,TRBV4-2,CASSQAGTGEETQYF,TGTGCCAGCAGCCAAGCCGGGACAGGGGAAGAGACCCAGTACTTC
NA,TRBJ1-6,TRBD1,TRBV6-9,CASSYSRTGAYNSPLHF,TGTGCCAGCAGTTATTCTCGGACAGGAGCATATAATTCACCCCTCCACTTT
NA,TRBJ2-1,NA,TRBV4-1,CASSQDGVVYNEQFF,TGCGCCAGCAGCCAAGACGGGGTTGTCTACAATGAGCAGTTCTTC
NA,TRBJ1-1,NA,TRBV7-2,CASSRLGEAFF,TGTGCCAGCAGCCGGCTGGGTGAAGCTTTCTTT
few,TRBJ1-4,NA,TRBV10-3,CAISEPWGGPEKLFF,TGTGCCATCAGTGAGCCCTGGGGGGGGCCTGAAAAACTGTTTTTT
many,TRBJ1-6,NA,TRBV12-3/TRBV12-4,CASNSDRWPYNSPLHF,TGTGCCAGCAACTCGGACCGATGGCCGTATAATTCACCCCTCCACTTT
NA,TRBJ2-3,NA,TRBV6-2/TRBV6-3,CASSSQPAPGTDTQYF,TGTGCCAGCAGTTCTCAACCGGCGCCCGGGACAGATACGCAGTATTTT
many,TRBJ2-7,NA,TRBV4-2,CASSQGFQGSYEQYF,TGTGCCAGCAGCCAGGGGTTCCAGGGCTCCTACGAGCAGTACTTC
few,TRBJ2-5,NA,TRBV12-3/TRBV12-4,CASSPIWPQETQYF,TGTGCCAGCAGTCCGATTTGGCCTCAAGAGACCCAGTACTTC
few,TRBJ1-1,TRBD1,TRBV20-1,CSARARDRNTEAFF,TGCAGTGCTAGAGCCCGGGACAGAAACACTGAAGCTTTCTTT
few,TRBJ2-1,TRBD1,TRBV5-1,CASSSRTGGYNEQFF,TGCGCCAGCAGCTCAAGGACAGGGGGCTACAATGAGCAGTTCTTC
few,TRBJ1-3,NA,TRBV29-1,CSVRVTTGNTIYF,TGCAGCGTGAGGGTGACAACCGGAAACACCATATATTTT
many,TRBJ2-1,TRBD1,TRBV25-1,CASRGTDGEQFF,TGTGCCAGCAGGGGGACAGACGGTGAGCAGTTCTTC
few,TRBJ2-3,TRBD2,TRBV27,CASIHRRAGGTTDTQYF,TGTGCCAGCATCCACCGCCGGGCGGGAGGAACCACAGATACGCAGTATTTT
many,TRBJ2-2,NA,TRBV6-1,CATSHRQDTGELFF,TGTGCCACCTCACACCGACAGGACACCGGGGAGCTGTTTTTT
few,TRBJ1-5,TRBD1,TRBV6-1,CASWDRGNQPQHF,TGTGCCAGCTGGGACAGGGGAAATCAGCCCCAGCATTTT
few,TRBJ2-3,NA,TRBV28,CASTPVGGGFDTQYF,TGTGCCAGCACCCCGGTAGGGGGGGGATTCGATACGCAGTATTTT
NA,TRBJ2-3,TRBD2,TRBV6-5,CASSYSRGVTDTQYF,TGTGCCAGCAGTTACTCGCGGGGGGTAACAGATACGCAGTATTTT
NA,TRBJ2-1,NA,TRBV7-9,CASSAEQSPYNEQFF,TGTGCCAGCAGCGCAGAACAGAGTCCTTACAATGAGCAGTTCTTC
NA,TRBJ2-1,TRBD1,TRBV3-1,CASSQSSPGQGVTQFF,TGTGCCAGCAGCCAATCTAGCCCGGGACAGGGGGTGACGCAGTTCTTC
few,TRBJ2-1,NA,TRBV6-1,CASSEHGRGGNEQFF,TGTGCCAGCAGTGAACACGGCAGGGGAGGGAATGAGCAGTTCTTC
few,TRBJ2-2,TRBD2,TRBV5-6,CASSWGLAGDRGTGELFF,TGTGCCAGCAGCTGGGGACTAGCGGGGGACCGGGGCACCGGGGAGCTGTTTTTT
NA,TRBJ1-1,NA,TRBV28,CASSWSKGGEAFF,TGTGCCAGCAGTTGGTCTAAGGGCGGTGAAGCTTTCTTT
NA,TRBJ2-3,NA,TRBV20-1,CSARVAATDTQYF,TGCAGTGCTAGAGTGGCGGCCACAGATACGCAGTATTTT
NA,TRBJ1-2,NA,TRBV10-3,CAISDNNRVGYTF,TGTGCCATCAGTGACAACAACAGGGTTGGCTACACCTTC
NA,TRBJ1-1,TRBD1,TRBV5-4,CAIRGLHTEAFF,TGTGCTATCAGGGGGTTGCACACTGAAGCTTTCTTT
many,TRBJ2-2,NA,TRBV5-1,CASNLENTGELFF,TGCGCCAGCAATTTAGAGAACACCGGGGAGCTGTTTTTT
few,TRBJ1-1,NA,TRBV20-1,CSARDAALGNTEAFF,TGCAGTGCTAGAGACGCCGCGCTAGGGAACACTGAAGCTTTCTTT
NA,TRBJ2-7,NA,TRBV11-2,CASSLDERRWGLEQYF,TGTGCCAGCAGCTTAGATGAACGAAGGTGGGGGCTGGAGCAGTACTTC
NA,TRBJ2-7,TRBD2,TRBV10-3,CAISGAGVINEQYF,TGTGCCATCAGTGGAGCGGGAGTGATCAACGAGCAGTACTTC
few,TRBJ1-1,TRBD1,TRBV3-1,CASSRQGGHTEAFF,TGTGCCAGCAGCAGACAGGGGGGGCACACTGAAGCTTTCTTT
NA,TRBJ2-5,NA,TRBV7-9,CASSLEGGGRGGTQYF,TGTGCCAGCAGCTTAGAGGGAGGCGGACGAGGGGGGACCCAGTACTTC
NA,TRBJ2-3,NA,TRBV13,CASSLGYADTQYF,TGTGCCAGCAGCTTAGGTTACGCAGATACGCAGTATTTT
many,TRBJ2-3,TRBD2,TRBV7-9,CASSQSGRGPTDTQYF,TGTGCCAGCAGCCAAAGCGGGAGGGGACCCACAGATACGCAGTATTTT
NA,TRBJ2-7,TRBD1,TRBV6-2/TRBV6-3,CASSSPLGQGSYEQYF,TGTGCCAGCAGTTCCCCATTGGGACAGGGTTCCTACGAGCAGTACTTC
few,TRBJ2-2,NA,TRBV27,CASSLNGGELFF,TGTGCCAGCAGTCTCAATGGCGGGGAGCTGTTTTTT
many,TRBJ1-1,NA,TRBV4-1,CASSQVGLNTEAFF,TGCGCCAGCAGCCAAGTTGGTTTGAACACTGAAGCTTTCTTT
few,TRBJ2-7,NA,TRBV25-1,CASSESGSEQYF,TGTGCCAGCAGTGAATCTGGGAGCGAGCAGTACTTC